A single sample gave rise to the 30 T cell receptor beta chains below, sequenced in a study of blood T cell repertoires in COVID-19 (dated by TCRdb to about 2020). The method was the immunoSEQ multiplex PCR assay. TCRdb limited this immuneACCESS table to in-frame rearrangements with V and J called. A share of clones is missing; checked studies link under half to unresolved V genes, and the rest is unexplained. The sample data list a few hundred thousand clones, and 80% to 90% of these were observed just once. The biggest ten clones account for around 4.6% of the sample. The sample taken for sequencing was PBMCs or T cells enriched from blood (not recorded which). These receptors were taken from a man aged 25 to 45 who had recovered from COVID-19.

In DNA, the CDR3 is TGTGCCAGCAGCCGACAGGGGGCGAACACCGGGGAGCTGTTTTTT. Translating it yields CASSRQGANTGELFF. The chain carries TRBV11-3 and TRBJ2-2; 9 nucleotides match TRBD1. The V gene end was trimmed by 5 bases and the J gene end by 0 bases; junction bases not matched to a gene: 1. The CDR3 spans 15 residues. Germline values: CDR1 SGHNT, CDR2 YENEEA.

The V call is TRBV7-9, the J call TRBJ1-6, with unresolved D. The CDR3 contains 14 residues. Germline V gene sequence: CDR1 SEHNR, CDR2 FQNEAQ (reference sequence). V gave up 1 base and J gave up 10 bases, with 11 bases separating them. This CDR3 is CASSLEVASSPLHF. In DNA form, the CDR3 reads TGTGCCAGCAGCTTAGAGGTAGCTAGCTCACCCCTCCACTTT.

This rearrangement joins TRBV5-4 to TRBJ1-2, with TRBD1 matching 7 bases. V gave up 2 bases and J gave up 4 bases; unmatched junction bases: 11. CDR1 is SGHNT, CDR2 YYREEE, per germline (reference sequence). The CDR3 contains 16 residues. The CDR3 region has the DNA TGTGCCAGCAGCTTAGCTACAGGGGCCTACGGCTATGGCTACACCTTC. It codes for CASSLATGAYGYGYTF.

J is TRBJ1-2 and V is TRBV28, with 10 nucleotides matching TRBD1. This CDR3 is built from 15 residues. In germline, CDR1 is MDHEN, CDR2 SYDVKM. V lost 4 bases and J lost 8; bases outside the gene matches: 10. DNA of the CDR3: TGTGCCAGCAGTTGGCCCGGGACAGGGGCCGACGGCTACACCTTC. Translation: CASSWPGTGADGYTF.

CDR3 DNA sequence: TGTGCCAGCAGCGTAGTAGCGGGGGCTGGTGAGCAGTTCTTC. The encoded protein is CASSVVAGAGEQFF. V usage is TRBV9 and J usage is TRBJ2-1; 9 bases line up with TRBD2. The CDR3 sequence is 14 residues long. Losses at the gene ends were 0 bases for V and 9 bases for J; bases not matched to a gene: 4. Germline CDR1 reads SGDLS; CDR2 reads YYNGEE.

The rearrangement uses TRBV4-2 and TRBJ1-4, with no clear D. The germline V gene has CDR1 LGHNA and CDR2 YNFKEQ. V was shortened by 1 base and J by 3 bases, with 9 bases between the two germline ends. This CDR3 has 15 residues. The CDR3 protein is CASSQARNSNEKLFF. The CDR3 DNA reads TGTGCCAGCAGCCAAGCGAGGAACTCTAATGAAAAACTGTTTTTT.

Here the CDR3 DNA reads TGTGCCAGCAGCAAAGCTCCGGGAATTCGGAGTGGAAACACCATATATTTT. This codes for CASSKAPGIRSGNTIYF. The V gene is TRBV21-1, the J gene TRBJ1-3. TRBV21-1 corresponds to a pseudogene. This CDR3 comprises 17 residues.

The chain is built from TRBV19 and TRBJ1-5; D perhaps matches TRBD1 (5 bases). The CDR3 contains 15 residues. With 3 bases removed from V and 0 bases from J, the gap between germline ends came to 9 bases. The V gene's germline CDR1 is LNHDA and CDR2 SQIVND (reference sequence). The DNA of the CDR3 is TGTGCCAGTAGTATCGGGGGGTATAGCAATCAGCCCCAGCATTTT. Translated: CASSIGGYSNQPQHF. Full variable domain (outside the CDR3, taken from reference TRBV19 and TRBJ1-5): DGGITQSPKYLFRKEGQNVTLSCEQNLNHDAMYWYRQDPGQGLRLIYYSQIVNDFQKGDIAEGYSVSREKKESFPLTVTSAQKNPTAFYLCASSIGGYSNQPQHFGDGTRLSIL.

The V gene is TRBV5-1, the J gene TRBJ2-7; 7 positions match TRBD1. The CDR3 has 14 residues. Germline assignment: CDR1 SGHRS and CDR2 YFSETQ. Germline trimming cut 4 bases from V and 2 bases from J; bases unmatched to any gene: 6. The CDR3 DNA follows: TGCGCCAGCAGCGCGGACAGGCCCACCTACGAGCAGTACTTC. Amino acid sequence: CASSADRPTYEQYF.

CDR3 protein: CASSIDHRSTNEKLFF. The CDR3 DNA reads as TGTGCCAGTAGTATAGATCACAGGTCAACTAATGAAAAACTGTTTTTT. This chain uses TRBV19 with TRBJ1-4; a possible D gene is TRBD1 (5 bases). With 0 bases removed from V and 0 bases from J, the gap between germline ends came to 8 bases. Per the germline V gene, CDR1 is LNHDA and CDR2 is SQIVND (reference sequence). The CDR3 consists of 16 residues.

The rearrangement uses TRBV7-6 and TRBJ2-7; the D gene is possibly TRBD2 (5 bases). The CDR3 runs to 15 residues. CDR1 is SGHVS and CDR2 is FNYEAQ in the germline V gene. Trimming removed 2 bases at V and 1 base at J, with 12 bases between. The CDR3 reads CASSLNPGLSYEQYF. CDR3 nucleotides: TGTGCCAGCAGCTTAAACCCAGGACTTTCCTACGAGCAGTACTTC.

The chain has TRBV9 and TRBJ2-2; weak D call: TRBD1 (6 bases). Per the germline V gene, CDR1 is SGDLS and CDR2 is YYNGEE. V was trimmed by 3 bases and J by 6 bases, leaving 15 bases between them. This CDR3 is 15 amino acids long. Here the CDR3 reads CASSGQGFSAGELFF. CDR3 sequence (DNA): TGTGCCAGCAGCGGCCAGGGGTTTTCGGCCGGGGAGCTGTTTTTT.

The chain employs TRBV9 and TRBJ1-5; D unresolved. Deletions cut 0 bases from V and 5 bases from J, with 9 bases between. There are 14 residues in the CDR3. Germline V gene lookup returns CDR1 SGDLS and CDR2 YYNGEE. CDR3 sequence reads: CASSVAPTDQPQHF. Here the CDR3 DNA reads TGTGCCAGCAGCGTAGCCCCCACGGATCAGCCCCAGCATTTT.

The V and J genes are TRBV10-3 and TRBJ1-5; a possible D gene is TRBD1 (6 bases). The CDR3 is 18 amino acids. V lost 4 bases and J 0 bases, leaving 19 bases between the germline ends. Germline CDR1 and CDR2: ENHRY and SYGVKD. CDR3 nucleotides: TGTGCCATCAGTGCAAGGGGGTTGGACCCGTATAGCAATCAGCCCCAGCATTTT. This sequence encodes CAISARGLDPYSNQPQHF.

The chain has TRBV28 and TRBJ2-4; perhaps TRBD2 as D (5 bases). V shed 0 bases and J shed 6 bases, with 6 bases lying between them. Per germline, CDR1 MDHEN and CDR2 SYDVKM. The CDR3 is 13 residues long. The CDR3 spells CASSLWDLNIQYF. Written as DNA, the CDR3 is TGTGCCAGCAGTTTATGGGACTTAAACATTCAGTACTTC.

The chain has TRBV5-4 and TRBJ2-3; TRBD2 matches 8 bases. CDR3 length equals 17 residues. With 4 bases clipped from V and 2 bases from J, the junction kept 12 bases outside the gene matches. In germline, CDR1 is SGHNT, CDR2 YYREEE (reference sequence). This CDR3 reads CASSHFGLAVVTDTQYF. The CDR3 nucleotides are TGTGCCAGCAGCCACTTCGGACTAGCAGTGGTCACAGATACGCAGTATTTT.

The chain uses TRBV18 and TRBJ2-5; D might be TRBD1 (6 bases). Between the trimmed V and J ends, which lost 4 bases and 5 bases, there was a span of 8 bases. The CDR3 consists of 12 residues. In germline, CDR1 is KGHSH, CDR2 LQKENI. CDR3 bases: TGTGCCAGCTCACTAGACAGGGAGACCCAGTACTTC. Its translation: CASSLDRETQYF.

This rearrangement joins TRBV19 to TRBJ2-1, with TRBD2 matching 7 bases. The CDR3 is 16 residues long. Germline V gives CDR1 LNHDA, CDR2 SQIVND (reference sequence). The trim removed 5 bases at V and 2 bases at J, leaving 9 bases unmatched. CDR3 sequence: CASSSLRRGTYNEQFF. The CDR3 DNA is TGTGCCAGTAGTTCCCTGCGGCGGGGGACCTACAATGAGCAGTTCTTC.

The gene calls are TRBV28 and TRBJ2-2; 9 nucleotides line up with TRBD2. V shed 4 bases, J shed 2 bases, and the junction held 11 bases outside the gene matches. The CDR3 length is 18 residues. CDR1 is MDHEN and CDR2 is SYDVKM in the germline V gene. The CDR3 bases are TGTGCCAGCAGTTCGTGGCTAGCGGGACCACTTAACACCGGGGAGCTGTTTTTT. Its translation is CASSSWLAGPLNTGELFF.

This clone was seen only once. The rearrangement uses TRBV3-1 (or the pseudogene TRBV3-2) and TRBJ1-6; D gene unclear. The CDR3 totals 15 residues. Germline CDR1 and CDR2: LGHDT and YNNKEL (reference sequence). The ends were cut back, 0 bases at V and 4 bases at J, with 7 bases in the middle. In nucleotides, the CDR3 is TGTGCCAGCAGCCAAGATGGGCAATATAATTCACCCCTCCACTTT. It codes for CASSQDGQYNSPLHF.

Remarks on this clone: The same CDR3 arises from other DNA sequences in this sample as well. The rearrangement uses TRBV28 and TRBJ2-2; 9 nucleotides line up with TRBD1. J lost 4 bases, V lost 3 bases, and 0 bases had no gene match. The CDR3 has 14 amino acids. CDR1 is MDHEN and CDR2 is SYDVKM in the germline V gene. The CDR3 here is CASSLTGGTGELFF. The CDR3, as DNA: TGTGCCAGCAGTTTGACAGGGGGCACCGGGGAGCTGTTTTTT.

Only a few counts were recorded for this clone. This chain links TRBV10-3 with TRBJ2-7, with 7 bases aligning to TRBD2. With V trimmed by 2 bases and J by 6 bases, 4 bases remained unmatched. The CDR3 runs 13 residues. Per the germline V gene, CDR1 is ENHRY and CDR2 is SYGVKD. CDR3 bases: TGTGCCATCAGTGAGGGGGGGGAAGGCGAGCAGTACTTC. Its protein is CAISEGGEGEQYF.

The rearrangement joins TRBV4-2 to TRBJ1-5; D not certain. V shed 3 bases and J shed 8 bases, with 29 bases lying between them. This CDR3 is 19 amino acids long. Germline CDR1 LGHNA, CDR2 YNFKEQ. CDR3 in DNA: TGTGCCAGCAGCCAGGAACCCTTCGGGGTGGATCGGGTAATCAAGCCCCAGCATTTT. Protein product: CASSQEPFGVDRVIKPQHF.

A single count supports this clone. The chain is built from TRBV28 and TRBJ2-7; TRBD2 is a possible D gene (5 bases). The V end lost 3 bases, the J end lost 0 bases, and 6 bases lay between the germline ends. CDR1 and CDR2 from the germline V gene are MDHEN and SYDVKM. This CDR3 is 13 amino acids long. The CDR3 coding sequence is TGTGCCAGCAGTTTCGGGGACTCCTACGAGCAGTACTTC. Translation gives CASSFGDSYEQYF.

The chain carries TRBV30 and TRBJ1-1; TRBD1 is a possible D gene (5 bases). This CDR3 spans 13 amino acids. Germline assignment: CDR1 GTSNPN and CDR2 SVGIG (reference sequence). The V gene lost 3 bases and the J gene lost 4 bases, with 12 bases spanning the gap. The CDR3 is CAWRPGGSTEAFF. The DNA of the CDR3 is TGTGCCTGGAGACCCGGGGGAAGCACTGAAGCTTTCTTT.

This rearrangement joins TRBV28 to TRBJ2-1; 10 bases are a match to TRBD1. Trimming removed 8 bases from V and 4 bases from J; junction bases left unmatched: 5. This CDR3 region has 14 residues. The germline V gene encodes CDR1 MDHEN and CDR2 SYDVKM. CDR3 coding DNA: TGTGCCAGCGCCCGGGACAGGGGTTACAATGAGCAGTTCTTC. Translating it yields CASARDRGYNEQFF.

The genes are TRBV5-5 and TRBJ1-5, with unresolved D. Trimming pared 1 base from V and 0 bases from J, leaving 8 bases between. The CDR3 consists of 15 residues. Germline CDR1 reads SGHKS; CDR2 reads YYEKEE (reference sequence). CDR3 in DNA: TGTGCCAGCAGCTTGTCCGTCTATAGCAATCAGCCCCAGCATTTT. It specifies CASSLSVYSNQPQHF.

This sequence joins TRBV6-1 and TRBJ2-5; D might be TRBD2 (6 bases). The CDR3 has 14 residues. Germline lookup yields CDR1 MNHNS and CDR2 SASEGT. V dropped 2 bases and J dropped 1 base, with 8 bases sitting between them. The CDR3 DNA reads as TGTGCCAGCAGTGAACTCGGGGGCCAAGAGACCCAGTACTTC. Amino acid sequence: CASSELGGQETQYF.

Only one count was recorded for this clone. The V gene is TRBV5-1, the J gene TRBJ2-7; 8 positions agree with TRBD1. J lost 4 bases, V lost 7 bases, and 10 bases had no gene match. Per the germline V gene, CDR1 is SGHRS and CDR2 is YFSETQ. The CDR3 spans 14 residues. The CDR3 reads CASRHGQGGYEQYF. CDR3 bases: TGCGCCAGCCGACATGGACAGGGTGGTTACGAGCAGTACTTC.

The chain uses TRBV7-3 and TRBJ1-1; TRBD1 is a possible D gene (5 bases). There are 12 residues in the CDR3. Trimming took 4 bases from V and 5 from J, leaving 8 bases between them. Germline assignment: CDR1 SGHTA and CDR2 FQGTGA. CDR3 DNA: TGTGCCAGCAGCTCCGGGGGTACTGAAGCTTTCTTT. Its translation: CASSSGGTEAFF.